Sequencing of this TCR beta chain was carried out in a study of blood T cells in healthy people across ages. Overall study: The capture of about one barcoded beta molecule per two T cells was achieved by template switching.

General study results and limits: The long-lived group displayed more naive CD4+ cells, plus higher diversity, than the aged donors did.

The authors ran a second PCR of roughly 6 to 11 cycles using a sample-barcoded 5' primer and a J-beta primer mix. CDR3-containing paired-end reads numbering at least 2.5 million came from each sample. One entry per CDR3 protein, called by TCRdb with MiXCR from the 5' RACE reads. This sample has around 670,000 distinct CDR3 sequences, with roughly 31% found just once. The germline V and J ends were trimmed by 8 bases and 2 bases, with 12 bases remaining between them. This CDR3 has 13 amino acids. Germline CDR1 SGHTA, CDR2 FQGTGA. This clonotype was counted only a few times. The antigen is not known. The TCR comes from a woman of 80 years or more in good health. The sequencing sample was made of blood. The chain links TRBV7-3 to TRBJ1-1, with D unresolved. The CDR3 DNA reads TGTGCCAGCGGGGAGGGCCGAAACACTGAAGCTTTCTTT. Protein: CASGEGRNTEAFF.